These 19 T cell receptor beta chains were all obtained from the same sample, sequenced in a study of identical twins. TCRdb fed the 5' RACE reads into MiXCR, producing one record per CDR3 protein. Of 500,000 to 600,000 distinct CDR3 sequences in the sample, 20% to 25% are singletons; the top ten hold around 0.91%. These data are also associated with another study on T cells expressing NK-cell markers.

The sequenced sample was CD4+ T cells sorted from blood. These receptors all stem from a woman between 18 and 29 years old in good health.

The chain combines TRBV5-1 with TRBJ2-3; D perhaps matches TRBD2 (6 bases). Germline V gene sequence: CDR1 SGHRS, CDR2 YFSETQ. V dropped 1 base and J dropped 2 bases, with 14 bases sitting between them. The CDR3 contains 16 residues. The CDR3 DNA reads as TGCGCCAGCAGCTTGTGGGACTCGAAACTCACAGATACGCAGTATTTT. Residues: CASSLWDSKLTDTQYF. Based on the CDR3 plus reference TRBV5-1 and TRBJ2-3, the full variable domain is KAGVTQTPRYLIKTRGQQVTLSCSPISGHRSVSWYQQTPGQGLQFLFEYFSETQRNKGNFPGRFSGRQFSNSRSEMNVSTLELGDSALYLCASSLWDSKLTDTQYFGPGTRLTVL.

The chain combines TRBV2 with TRBJ1-2; unclear D gene. The CDR3 has 12 amino acids. Germline loops: CDR1 SNHLY, CDR2 FYNNEI. Trimming shortened V by 0 bases and J by 5 bases, and 4 bases separated the two germline ends. The CDR3 loop reads CASSEAIYGYTF. In DNA form, the CDR3 reads TGTGCCAGCAGTGAAGCGATTTATGGCTACACCTTC.

This clonotype came up a few times. V usage is TRBV7-2 and J usage is TRBJ2-1, with TRBD2 identical over 11 bases. Germline V gene data show CDR1 as SGHTA and CDR2 as FQGNSA. The CDR3 covers 16 residues. Unmatched junction bases numbered 4, after V lost 5 bases and J lost 1 base. The CDR3 DNA sequence: TGTGCCAGCAGCGCTCGGACTAGCGGGTCCTACAATGAGCAGTTCTTC. Amino acid sequence: CASSARTSGSYNEQFF.

The chain couples TRBV3-1 to TRBJ1-1; weak D call: TRBD1 (6 bases). Germline assignment: CDR1 LGHDT and CDR2 YNNKEL (reference sequence). V dropped 1 base and J dropped 3 bases, with 9 bases sitting between them. The CDR3 has 14 amino acids. CDR3 coding DNA: TGTGCCAGCAGCCAAGGGGGGCGCGACACTGAAGCTTTCTTT. Protein: CASSQGGRDTEAFF.

The chain joins TRBV5-1 to TRBJ2-1, with TRBD2 matching over 9 bases. Germline V gene lookup returns CDR1 SGHRS and CDR2 YFSETQ. Germline trimming cut 0 bases from V and 4 bases from J; bases unmatched to any gene: 11. The CDR3 is 18 residues long. CDR3 sequence (DNA): TGCGCCAGCAGCTTGGACCAGCGGGGGGCCGTCAGATACAATGAGCAGTTCTTC. It codes for CASSLDQRGAVRYNEQFF.

CDR3 residues: CASRGQKYEKLFF. The DNA of the CDR3 is TGTGCCAGCAGAGGACAGAAGTATGAAAAACTGTTTTTT. J is TRBJ1-4 and V is TRBV7-2; a possible D gene is TRBD1 (6 bases). Germline-derived CDR1 and CDR2 are SGHTA and FQGNSA. V was clipped by 6 bases and J by 6 bases, with 11 bases between them. This CDR3 is 13 amino acids long.

J is TRBJ2-7 and V is TRBV5-1; 10 positions agree with TRBD2. V trimming: 3 bases; J trimming: 5 bases; junction bases outside the gene matches: 11. Looked up from germline, CDR1 is SGHRS and CDR2 is YFSETQ. This CDR3 is built from 16 residues. This CDR3 reads CASSSNKRGGIDEQYF. The CDR3 DNA follows: TGCGCCAGCAGCTCGAATAAGCGGGGGGGCATCGACGAGCAGTACTTC.

The V gene is TRBV5-1, the J gene TRBJ1-1; possibly TRBD1 for D (5 bases). V was clipped by 0 bases and J by 3 bases, with 9 bases between them. CDR1 and CDR2 from the germline V gene are SGHRS and YFSETQ. The CDR3 sequence is 14 residues long. The CDR3 nucleotides are TGCGCCAGCAGCTTGGAAGGGACTTACACTGAAGCTTTCTTT. Residues: CASSLEGTYTEAFF. Full variable domain (remainder filled in from reference TRBV5-1 and TRBJ1-1): KAGVTQTPRYLIKTRGQQVTLSCSPISGHRSVSWYQQTPGQGLQFLFEYFSETQRNKGNFPGRFSGRQFSNSRSEMNVSTLELGDSALYLCASSLEGTYTEAFFGQGTRLTVV.

The chain is built from TRBV14 and TRBJ2-2; D remains ambiguous. Germline values: CDR1 SGHDN, CDR2 FVKESK. The CDR3 covers 15 residues. V gave up 1 base and J gave up 0 bases, with 6 bases separating them. The CDR3 nucleotides read TGTGCCAGCAGCCAAGGGTGGCCGAACACCGGGGAGCTGTTTTTT. Translation gives CASSQGWPNTGELFF.

V is TRBV19 and J is TRBJ2-1; maybe TRBD1 (6 bases). The germline V gene encodes CDR1 LNHDA and CDR2 SQIVND (reference sequence). V lost 7 bases and J 5 bases, leaving 9 bases between the germline ends. The CDR3 consists of 12 residues. Here the CDR3 DNA reads TGTGCCAGTAATACAGGGAACAATGAGCAGTTCTTC. Residues: CASNTGNNEQFF. Full variable domain (missing parts from reference TRBV19 and TRBJ2-1): DGGITQSPKYLFRKEGQNVTLSCEQNLNHDAMYWYRQDPGQGLRLIYYSQIVNDFQKGDIAEGYSVSREKKESFPLTVTSAQKNPTAFYLCASNTGNNEQFFGPGTRLTVL.

The chain carries TRBV7-2 and TRBJ1-2; D is ambiguous. Trimming stripped 2 bases from V and 1 base from J, with 11 bases between. CDR1 is SGHTA and CDR2 is FQGNSA in the germline V gene. The CDR3 spans 15 residues. The CDR3 DNA follows: TGTGCCAGCAGCTTAACCCCCGACTTTAACTATGGCTACACCTTC. Residues: CASSLTPDFNYGYTF.

This chain links TRBV5-6 with TRBJ1-2, with no clear D. V was pared by 3 bases and J by 4 bases, with 13 bases between. The CDR3 runs 14 residues. From germline, CDR1 is SGHDT and CDR2 YYEEEE. CDR3 coding DNA: TGTGCCAGCAGCTGGGTGGGCCTTGGCTATGGCTACACCTTC. The encoded protein is CASSWVGLGYGYTF. Combining the CDR3 with reference TRBV5-6 and TRBJ1-2 gives the whole variable domain DAGVTQSPTHLIKTRGQQVTLRCSPKSGHDTVSWYQQALGQGPQFIFQYYEEEERQRGNFPDRFSGHQFPNYSSELNVNALLLGDSALYLCASSWVGLGYGYTFGSGTRLTVV.

A few counts support this clonotype. This chain joins TRBV20-1 and TRBJ1-2, with TRBD1 matching 7 bases. J gave up 5 bases and V 2 bases, and 11 bases lay outside the gene matches. The CDR3 has 15 residues. Germline V gene sequence: CDR1 DFQATT, CDR2 SNEGSKA (reference sequence). CDR3 residues: CSARLTGMESYGYTF. The CDR3 nucleotides read TGCAGTGCTAGACTGACAGGGATGGAATCATATGGCTACACCTTC.

CDR3 sequence: CSAIPKPGIAEAFF. The CDR3 DNA reads as TGCAGTGCCATTCCAAAACCGGGTATCGCTGAAGCTTTCTTT. The chain joins TRBV20-1 to TRBJ1-1; the D is unclear. The ends were cut back, 6 bases at V and 6 bases at J, with 20 bases in the middle. The CDR3 has 14 amino acids. Germline CDR1 DFQATT, CDR2 SNEGSKA (reference sequence).

In its sample, this clonotype was seen a few times. The chain recombines TRBV5-6 with TRBJ1-1; D is ambiguous. The CDR3 covers 13 residues. V was cut by 5 bases and J by 5 bases, with 13 bases left in between. The germline CDR1 and CDR2 sequences are SGHDT and YYEEEE. The CDR3 nucleotides read TGTGCCAGCAGTTTTCAGACGGAAACTGAAGCTTTCTTT. Translating it yields CASSFQTETEAFF.

This clonotype was counted between two and nine times. The rearrangement joins TRBV6-2 or TRBV6-3 to TRBJ2-1, with D possibly matching TRBD1 (5 bases). V was trimmed by 6 bases and J by 12 bases, leaving 15 bases between them. This CDR3 is 12 amino acids long. From germline, CDR1 is MNHEY and CDR2 SVGEGT. The CDR3 here is CASSPTDLWQFF. DNA of the CDR3: TGTGCCAGCAGCCCGACAGACCTATGGCAGTTCTTC.

On this clonotype: The junction differs from germline at one of its ends, possibly a read error. The chain employs TRBV19 and TRBJ2-3, with TRBD1 identical over 8 bases. Germline loops: CDR1 LNHDA, CDR2 SQIVND (reference sequence). The CDR3 sequence is 14 residues long. CDR3 nucleotide sequence: TGTGCGAGTACCAATGGACAGGGTACAGATACGCAGTATTTT. Protein product: CASTNGQGTDTQYF.

This chain joins TRBV21-1 and TRBJ2-1; the listed D gene, TRBD2, was not tested against the DNA. TRBV21-1 represents a pseudogene. The CDR3 is 18 residues long. CDR3 DNA: TGTGCCAGTTATCGCCCCCGCTTAGCGGGAGGGCCTCCCAATGAGCAGTTCTTC. Protein product: CASYRPRLAGGPPNEQFF.

This clonotype occurred many times. The chain links TRBV5-1 to TRBJ2-3; D is perhaps TRBD1 or TRBD2 (5 bases each). V lost 0 bases and J lost 3, with 8 bases in between. The CDR3 length is 14 residues. Germline V gives CDR1 SGHRS, CDR2 YFSETQ. The CDR3 DNA reads as TGCGCCAGCAGCTTGGGGGGGAAGACAGATACGCAGTATTTT. As protein: CASSLGGKTDTQYF.